This T cell receptor (beta chain) was found in a study of shared clonotypes between healthy human individuals. About the study: In total, the donors were a couple of women and three men aged 18 to 49.

Study-level points and caveats: Few donors limited the genetic and exposure-history diversity represented.

About this clone: What it recognizes is unknown.

Authors' methods: ImmunoSEQ output held junction-only sequences without quality scores, so filtering differed. Profiled with immunoSEQ multiplex PCR; TCRdb holds only in-frame clones, not every one. V and J calls plus clone size are reproduced from that table; the DNA served to infer D and trimming. This sample has fewer than 550,000 clones, with around 79% found just once. The V end lost 6 bases, the J end lost 5 bases, and 20 bases lay between the germline ends. The V gene's germline CDR1 is SGHNT and CDR2 YYREEE (reference sequence). The CDR3 is 15 residues long. The TCR comes from a woman aged 40 to 49 in good health. Some clones in this sample may be carry-over from other donors' samples. Specimen: PBMCs. The chain combines TRBV5-4 with TRBJ1-2, with D possibly TRBD1 on 5 matching bases. The CDR3 loop is CASTQTRDSWYGYTF. The CDR3 DNA is TGTGCCAGCACCCAGACCAGGGATTCGTGGTATGGCTACACCTTC.